The following is a T cell receptor beta chain sequence with its context. CDR3 size: 19 residues. Trimming cost V 0 bases and J 5 bases; bases outside gene matches: 12. Germline CDR1 LGHNA, CDR2 YNFKEQ. This sample is part of a study of blood T cell repertoires in COVID-19. Background on the study: Acute and convalescent COVID-19 samples came from the United States, Italy and Spain. The analysed material was cDNA or gDNA that came from T cells, B-cell-depleted T cells, or PBMCs.

Authors' data handling: Amplification with reference gene primers provided the estimates of nucleated cell counts. Measured with immunoSEQ multiplex PCR; TCRdb has only the in-frame clones, and not every one. V and J calls and clone size are those listed in that table; D and trimming were worked out from the DNA. The sample contains approximately 200,000 clones, 65% to 85% of which appear only once. The V and J genes are TRBV4-2 and TRBJ2-3, with 12 positions matching TRBD1. This clonotype was sampled from a woman older than 75 with acute or convalescent COVID-19. Sequenced: peripheral blood. The CDR3 sequence is CASSQDPGTGGGFGDTQYF. The DNA for the CDR3 is TGTGCCAGCAGCCAAGATCCCGGGACAGGGGGCGGATTTGGAGATACGCAGTATTTT.